The next 32 T cell receptor beta chains were all read from a single sample in a study of CD8 T cells in Susac syndrome. Random hexamers were used to reverse transcribe the RNA input (roughly 0.5 to 1 ug). TCRdb fed the immunoSEQ multiplex PCR reads into MiXCR, producing one record per CDR3 protein. The sample holds about 300,000 distinct CDR3 sequences; roughly 85% are singletons and the top ten take roughly 0.21%. Sequenced material: CD8+ T cells from PBMCs. These receptors were obtained from a human donor with multiple sclerosis.

The chain recombines TRBV20-1 with TRBJ2-3; no firm D call. The germline V and J ends were trimmed by 5 bases and 1 base, with 22 bases remaining between them. CDR3 length: 17 residues. Germline CDR1 and CDR2: DFQATT and SNEGSKA (reference sequence). The CDR3 reads CSAGVIWLGSGTDTQYF. The DNA for the CDR3 is TGCAGTGCTGGAGTAATATGGTTGGGGTCGGGCACAGATACGCAGTATTTT.

The sample holds one count of this clonotype. J is TRBJ2-7 and V is TRBV19; 9 nucleotides match TRBD1. The CDR3 totals 14 residues. Germline values: CDR1 LNHDA, CDR2 SQIVND (reference sequence). V shed 5 bases, J shed 4 bases, and the junction held 6 bases outside the gene matches. CDR3 bases: TGTGCCAGTAGTGCTGGACAGGGGAGATACGAGCAGTACTTC. It translates to CASSAGQGRYEQYF.

The V call is TRBV4-2, the J call TRBJ2-2; tentative D call: TRBD1 (7 bases). Germline values: CDR1 LGHNA, CDR2 YNFKEQ. V lost 1 base to trimming and J lost 5 bases, with 14 bases between them. This CDR3 is built from 16 residues. Here the CDR3 reads CASSQVRQGGTGELFF. The CDR3 DNA is TGTGCCAGCAGCCAAGTTCGACAGGGAGGTACCGGGGAGCTGTTTTTT.

J is TRBJ2-3 and V is TRBV27, with D possibly matching TRBD2 (5 bases). The V gene's germline CDR1 is MNHEY and CDR2 SMNVEV (reference sequence). This CDR3 region has 16 residues. With 2 bases removed from V and 0 bases from J, the gap between germline ends came to 12 bases. The CDR3 is CASSLIRGLSTDTQYF. In DNA form, the CDR3 reads TGTGCCAGCAGTTTAATTCGGGGTCTTAGCACAGATACGCAGTATTTT.

The chain joins TRBV6-5 to TRBJ2-1; D is possibly TRBD1 or TRBD2 (5 bases each). This CDR3 has 13 residues. The germline V and J ends were trimmed by 4 bases and 9 bases, with 13 bases remaining between them. Germline V CDR1 and CDR2: MNHEY, SVGAGI. CDR3 loop: CASSFRGSGEQFF. CDR3 bases: TGTGCCAGCAGTTTCCGGGGCTCGGGTGAGCAGTTCTTC.

This clonotype has a handful of counts. The chain couples TRBV30 to TRBJ1-5; no firm D call. The CDR3 sequence is 14 residues long. Trimming cost V 1 base and J 2 bases, with 9 bases left between them. CDR1 and CDR2 from the germline V gene are GTSNPN and SVGIG (reference sequence). CDR3: CAWSGGTGNQPQHF. The CDR3 DNA sequence: TGTGCCTGGAGTGGTGGCACAGGCAATCAGCCCCAGCATTTT.

The chain links TRBV30 to TRBJ2-7, with D hard to call. CDR1 and CDR2 from the germline V gene are GTSNPN and SVGIG (reference sequence). The CDR3 is made up of 13 amino acids. Trimming took 3 bases from V and 1 from J, leaving 10 bases between them. The CDR3 loop is CAWRKAASYEQYF. In DNA, the CDR3 is TGTGCCTGGAGGAAGGCAGCGTCCTACGAGCAGTACTTC.

V is TRBV7-3 and J is TRBJ2-1; the match to TRBD2 covers 9 bases. V lost 3 bases, J lost 8 bases, and 5 bases stayed unmatched. Germline V lookup: CDR1 SGHTA, CDR2 FQGTGA. The CDR3 loop spans 14 amino acids. CDR3 in amino acids: CASSFSGSPDEQFF. In nucleotides, the CDR3 is TGTGCCAGCAGCTTTAGCGGGAGTCCTGATGAGCAGTTCTTC.

The sample holds a few counts of this clonotype. The rearrangement joins TRBV2 to TRBJ2-7; 7 nucleotides line up with TRBD1. The germline V gene encodes CDR1 SNHLY and CDR2 FYNNEI. V lost 4 bases, J lost 0 bases, and 3 bases stayed unmatched. The length of the CDR3 is 14 residues. For the CDR3, the DNA is TGTGCCAGCAGTGCAGGGACAGACTCCTACGAGCAGTACTTC. Protein sequence: CASSAGTDSYEQYF.

This chain uses TRBV6-1 with TRBJ1-2; D is undetermined. CDR3 length: 11 amino acids. The ends were cut back, 8 bases at V and 6 bases at J, with 10 bases in the middle. CDR1 is MNHNS and CDR2 is SASEGT in the germline V gene. The CDR3 sequence is CASFYGDGYTF. CDR3 DNA sequence: TGTGCCAGCTTTTACGGCGATGGCTACACCTTC.

The rearrangement uses TRBV28 and TRBJ1-2; D perhaps matches TRBD1 (6 bases). Germline assignment: CDR1 MDHEN and CDR2 SYDVKM. The V end lost 3 bases, the J end lost 8 bases, and 19 bases lay between the germline ends. The CDR3 sequence is 15 residues long. The CDR3 DNA follows: TGTGCCAGCAGTTTTAGACAGGCTGTGCTCTGGGGCTACACCTTC. Encoded protein: CASSFRQAVLWGYTF.

The genes are TRBV7-2 and TRBJ2-7; TRBD2 matches 11 bases. J lost 12 bases, V lost 5 bases, and 9 bases had no gene match. The CDR3 consists of 13 residues. Germline V gives CDR1 SGHTA, CDR2 FQGNSA. CDR3 bases: TGTGCCAGCAGCCATGGACTAGCGGGCGCCTCGTACTTC. It codes for CASSHGLAGASYF.

The rearrangement links TRBV30 to TRBJ2-1, with TRBD2 matching 8 bases. The CDR3 loop spans 14 amino acids. The germline gives CDR1 GTSNPN, CDR2 SVGIG (reference sequence). The V gene end was trimmed by 8 bases and the J gene end by 8 bases; junction bases not matched to a gene: 14. The CDR3 coding sequence is TGTGCCACCTACTCCCCGGGACTAGTTTATGAGCAGTTCTTC. Translated, it gives CATYSPGLVYEQFF. The whole variable domain, filled in from reference TRBV30 and TRBJ2-1, reads SQTIHQWPATLVQPVGSPLSLECTVEGTSNPNLYWYRQAAGRGLQLLFYSVGIGQISSEVPQNLSASRPQDRQFILSSKKLLLSDSGFYLCATYSPGLVYEQFFGPGTRLTVL.

V is TRBV7-9 and J is TRBJ2-7; no reliable D call. Germline V gives CDR1 SEHNR, CDR2 FQNEAQ (reference sequence). This CDR3 is built from 13 residues. V was trimmed by 11 bases and J by 1 base, leaving 15 bases between them. Here the CDR3 reads CALSLTESYEQYF. The CDR3 nucleotides read TGTGCCTTGTCTCTTACGGAATCCTACGAGCAGTACTTC. The variable domain in full, with the rest retrieved from reference TRBV7-9 and TRBJ2-7, is DTGVSQNPRHKITKRGQNVTFRCDPISEHNRLYWYRQTLGQGPEFLTYFQNEAQLEKSRLLSDRFSAERPKGSFSTLEIQRTEQGDSAMYLCALSLTESYEQYFGPGTRLTVT.

The chain carries TRBV29-1 and TRBJ1-2; the match to TRBD1 covers 9 bases. CDR3 length: 15 amino acids. J gave up 6 bases and V 4 bases, and 12 bases lay outside the gene matches. In germline, CDR1 is SQVTM, CDR2 ANQGSEA. CDR3 protein: CSVVDDRDREDGYTF. Written as DNA, the CDR3 is TGCAGCGTTGTGGATGACCGGGACAGGGAGGATGGCTACACCTTC.

This clonotype was seen once. The chain joins TRBV13 to TRBJ2-2; D is ambiguous. Germline V gives CDR1 PRHDT, CDR2 FYEKMQ (reference sequence). With 5 bases removed from V and 3 bases from J, the gap between germline ends came to 10 bases. The CDR3 is made up of 14 amino acids. Written as DNA, the CDR3 is TGTGCCAGCAGCCGCGTGGGCGACACCGGGGAGCTGTTTTTT. Translation gives CASSRVGDTGELFF.

V and J are TRBV4-1 and TRBJ2-7; 12 nucleotides agree with TRBD2. CDR1 MGHRA and CDR2 YSYEKL come from the germline V gene. CDR3 length: 19 residues. Unmatched junction bases numbered 15, after V lost 4 bases and J lost 2 bases. CDR3 sequence (DNA): TGCGCCAGCAGCCGATCGACTAGCGGGAGTCCGGAAGGGCCCTACGAGCAGTACTTC. This encodes CASSRSTSGSPEGPYEQYF.

This chain links TRBV6-5 with TRBJ2-5; TRBD1 matches 7 bases. The germline gives CDR1 MNHEY, CDR2 SVGAGI. After removal of 2 bases from V and 1 base from J, the junction contained 1 base not matched to a gene. The CDR3 is 14 amino acids. The CDR3 DNA reads TGTGCCAGCAGTTACGAGGGGGCCCAAGAGACCCAGTACTTC. It translates to CASSYEGAQETQYF.

As DNA, the CDR3 is TGTGCCAGCAGCCCAGGGCTTCGAGACATGTGGAGTGAGCAGTTCTTC. Translation gives CASSPGLRDMWSEQFF. The rearrangement links TRBV6-1 to TRBJ2-1; D is perhaps TRBD1 (5 bases). This CDR3 comprises 16 residues. V lost 6 bases, J lost 9 bases, and 24 bases lay in between. Per germline, CDR1 MNHNS and CDR2 SASEGT.

Here the CDR3 DNA reads TGTGCCAGCAGTTACCTGAGGGGGGAAACAGGGTCGTTGGTTATAGAGACCCAGTACTTC. Translating gives CASSYLRGETGSLVIETQYF. The chain links TRBV6-5 to TRBJ2-5; D may correspond to TRBD1 or TRBD2 (6 bases each). The CDR3 totals 20 residues. Trimming left V 2 bases short and J 4 bases short, with 29 bases between. CDR1 is MNHEY, CDR2 SVGAGI, per germline.

This clonotype was detected only once. The chain recombines TRBV29-1 with TRBJ2-7; tentative D call: TRBD2 (5 bases). Germline CDR1 SQVTM, CDR2 ANQGSEA. This CDR3 comprises 11 residues. The CDR3 DNA reads as TGCAGTGCCCGGGGAAACTACGAGCAGTACTTC. As protein: CSARGNYEQYF.

The chain joins TRBV29-1 to TRBJ1-1; no reliable D call. Germline assignment: CDR1 SQVTM and CDR2 ANQGSEA. Deletions cut 2 bases from V and 2 bases from J, with 9 bases between. The CDR3 totals 13 residues. The CDR3 reads CSVELEINTEAFF. The DNA for the CDR3 is TGCAGCGTTGAACTGGAGATAAACACTGAAGCTTTCTTT.

The CDR3 spells CAISESNRVRTTYEQYF. CDR3 sequence (DNA): TGTGCCATCAGTGAGTCGAATCGGGTACGGACAACCTACGAGCAGTACTTC. This sequence joins TRBV10-3 and TRBJ2-7; possible D gene TRBD1, 5 bases. Germline V lookup: CDR1 ENHRY, CDR2 SYGVKD. Trimming took 0 bases from V and 2 from J, leaving 17 bases between them. The CDR3 loop spans 17 amino acids.

The chain joins TRBV7-9 to TRBJ2-1; D gene ambiguous. CDR3 length: 11 residues. CDR1 is SEHNR and CDR2 is FQNEAQ in the germline V gene (reference sequence). V gave up 5 bases and J gave up 9 bases, with 8 bases separating them. As DNA, the CDR3 is TGTGCCAGCAGCCCTCATGCTGAGCAGTTCTTC. Translation gives CASSPHAEQFF.

The V gene is TRBV28, the J gene TRBJ2-1; perhaps TRBD1 as D (5 bases). Germline CDR1 MDHEN, CDR2 SYDVKM. V was pared by 4 bases and J by 6 bases, with 22 bases between. The CDR3 contains 17 residues. The CDR3 DNA sequence: TGTGCCAGCAGTTCCTATATTTACGGACAAAGCGCCAATGAGCAGTTCTTC. As protein: CASSSYIYGQSANEQFF.

J is TRBJ2-5 and V is TRBV7-9; the D gene is possibly TRBD1 (5 bases). V lost 1 base, J lost 5 bases, and 11 bases lay in between. This CDR3 comprises 14 residues. Germline CDR1 and CDR2: SEHNR and FQNEAQ (reference sequence). DNA for the CDR3: TGTGCCAGCAGCTTAGAATTGGGGCGGGAGACCCAGTACTTC. Residues: CASSLELGRETQYF.

J is TRBJ2-1 and V is TRBV29-1; D tentatively reads TRBD1 or TRBD2 (5 bases each). The V gene's germline CDR1 is SQVTM and CDR2 ANQGSEA. V was cut by 7 bases and J by 3 bases, with 13 bases left in between. This CDR3 is built from 13 residues. CDR3 sequence (DNA): TGCAGCGCTAAAAGAGGGGACTACAATGAGCAGTTCTTC. Translated, it gives CSAKRGDYNEQFF.

This clonotype showed up just a few times. This chain joins TRBV15 and TRBJ2-1; D remains unclear. Germline CDR1 reads LNHNV; CDR2 reads YYDKDF (reference sequence). This CDR3 region has 12 residues. V lost 6 bases and J 4 bases, leaving 7 bases between the germline ends. The CDR3 DNA follows: TGTGCCACCAGTGTCCAGTACAATGAGCAGTTCTTC. As protein: CATSVQYNEQFF.

CDR3 loop: CASSLARGELEEKLFF. For the CDR3, the DNA is TGTGCCAGCAGCTTAGCGCGGGGGGAACTAGAAGAAAAACTGTTTTTT. The rearrangement links TRBV7-2 to TRBJ1-4; D might be TRBD1 (5 bases). The CDR3 is made up of 16 amino acids. From germline, CDR1 is SGHTA and CDR2 FQGNSA. V was clipped by 0 bases and J by 8 bases, with 16 bases between them. Looking up the rest from reference TRBV7-2 and TRBJ1-4 gives the full variable domain: GAGVSQSPSNKVTEKGKDVELRCDPISGHTALYWYRQSLGQGLEFLIYFQGNSAPDKSGLPSDRFSAERTGGSVSTLTIQRTQQEDSAVYLCASSLARGELEEKLFFGSGTQLSVL.

This clonotype was detected only a few times. J is TRBJ2-1 and V is TRBV11-2; D gene unclear. In germline, CDR1 is SGHAT, CDR2 FQNNGV. The CDR3 runs 11 residues. Trimming shortened V by 8 bases and J by 1 base, and 3 bases separated the two germline ends. The CDR3 sequence is CASGSYNEQFF. CDR3 in DNA: TGTGCCAGCGGTTCCTACAATGAGCAGTTCTTC.

The chain employs TRBV9 and TRBJ1-1; a possible D gene is TRBD1 (5 bases). V lost 4 bases, J lost 7 bases, and 14 bases lay in between. Germline V gene sequence: CDR1 SGDLS, CDR2 YYNGEE. This CDR3 contains 13 residues. The CDR3, as DNA: TGTGCCAGCAGCCCCTTCTGGGGGGATGAAGCTTTCTTT. Its protein is CASSPFWGDEAFF.

This clonotype was picked up a small number of times. The chain is built from TRBV5-6 and TRBJ1-1; D is unclear. CDR1 and CDR2 (germline): SGHDT, YYEEEE. V lost 1 base, J lost 0 bases, and 7 bases lay in between. The CDR3 has 14 residues. CDR3 in amino acids: CASSLQALNTEAFF. CDR3 nucleotide sequence: TGTGCCAGCAGCTTGCAGGCACTGAACACTGAAGCTTTCTTT.